The TCR beta chain under discussion was sequenced for a study of blood T cell repertoires in COVID-19. CDR1 and CDR2 (germline): SGHTA, FQGNSA. After removal of 2 bases from V and 4 bases from J, the junction contained 1 base not matched to a gene. The CDR3 has 14 residues. Assay used: immunoSEQ multiplex PCR; TCRdb lists only in-frame clones, some missing. The profile shows hundreds of thousands of clones, more than 75% of them singletons. The sample consisted of peripheral blood. This rearrangement joins TRBV7-2 to TRBJ2-5, with 10 positions matching TRBD1. This clonotype originated in a man older than 75 with acute or convalescent COVID-19. CDR3 sequence (DNA): TGTGCCAGCAGCTTACGGACAGGGGGAGAGACCCAGTACTTC. Its translation is CASSLRTGGETQYF.